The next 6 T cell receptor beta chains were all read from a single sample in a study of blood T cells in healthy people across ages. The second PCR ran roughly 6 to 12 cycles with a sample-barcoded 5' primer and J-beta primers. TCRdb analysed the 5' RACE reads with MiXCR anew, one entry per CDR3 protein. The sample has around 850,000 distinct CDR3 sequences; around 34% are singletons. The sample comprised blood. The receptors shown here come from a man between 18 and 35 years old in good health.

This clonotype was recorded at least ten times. This CDR3 reads CASSANPDGGNEQFF. DNA of the CDR3: TGTGCCAGCAGCGCAAACCCAGACGGAGGTAATGAGCAGTTCTTC. The rearrangement links TRBV9 to TRBJ2-1, with TRBD2 as a possible D gene (5 bases). V was shortened by 3 bases and J by 7 bases, with 17 bases between the two germline ends. CDR1 SGDLS and CDR2 YYNGEE come from the germline V gene. This CDR3 has 15 amino acids. Full variable domain (rest looked up from reference TRBV9 and TRBJ2-1): DSGVTQTPKHLITATGQRVTLRCSPRSGDLSVYWYQQSLDQGLQFLIQYYNGEERAKGNILERFSAQQFPDLHSELNLSSLELGDSALYFCASSANPDGGNEQFFGPGTRLTVL.

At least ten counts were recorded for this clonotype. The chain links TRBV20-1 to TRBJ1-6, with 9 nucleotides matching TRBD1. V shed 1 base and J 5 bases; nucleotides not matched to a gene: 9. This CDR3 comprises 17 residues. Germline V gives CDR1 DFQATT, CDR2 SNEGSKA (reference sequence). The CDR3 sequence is CSARGATGGGNNSPLHF. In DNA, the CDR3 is TGCAGTGCTAGAGGAGCGACAGGGGGTGGAAATAATTCACCCCTCCACTTT.

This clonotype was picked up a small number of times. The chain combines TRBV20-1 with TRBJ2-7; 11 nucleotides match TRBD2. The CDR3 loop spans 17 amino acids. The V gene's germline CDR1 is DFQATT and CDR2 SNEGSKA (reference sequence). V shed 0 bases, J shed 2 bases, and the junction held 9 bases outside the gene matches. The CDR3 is CSARDIGIAGGTYEQYF. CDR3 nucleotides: TGCAGTGCTAGAGATATAGGGATAGCGGGGGGGACCTACGAGCAGTACTTC.

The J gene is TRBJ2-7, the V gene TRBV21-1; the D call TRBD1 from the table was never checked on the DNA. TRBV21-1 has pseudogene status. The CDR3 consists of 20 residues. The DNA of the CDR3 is TGTGCCAGCAGCAAAGTTGGGACGCATAACGGCGAGAAAACCTCCTACGAGCGGTACTTC. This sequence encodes CASSKVGTHNGEKTSYERYF.

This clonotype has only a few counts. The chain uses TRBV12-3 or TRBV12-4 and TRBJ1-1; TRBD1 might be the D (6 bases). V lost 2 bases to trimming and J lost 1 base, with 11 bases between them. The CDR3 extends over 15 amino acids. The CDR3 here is CASSLKGGSNTEAFF. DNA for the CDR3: TGTGCCAGCAGTTTAAAAGGGGGTTCGAACACTGAAGCTTTCTTT.

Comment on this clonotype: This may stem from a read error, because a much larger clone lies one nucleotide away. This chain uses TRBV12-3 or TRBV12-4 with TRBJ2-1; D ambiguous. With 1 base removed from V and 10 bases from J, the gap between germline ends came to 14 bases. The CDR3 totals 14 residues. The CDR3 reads CASSLGPKTYEQFF. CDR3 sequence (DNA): TGTGCCAGCAGTTTAGGCCCTAAAACCTACGAGCAGTTCTTC.